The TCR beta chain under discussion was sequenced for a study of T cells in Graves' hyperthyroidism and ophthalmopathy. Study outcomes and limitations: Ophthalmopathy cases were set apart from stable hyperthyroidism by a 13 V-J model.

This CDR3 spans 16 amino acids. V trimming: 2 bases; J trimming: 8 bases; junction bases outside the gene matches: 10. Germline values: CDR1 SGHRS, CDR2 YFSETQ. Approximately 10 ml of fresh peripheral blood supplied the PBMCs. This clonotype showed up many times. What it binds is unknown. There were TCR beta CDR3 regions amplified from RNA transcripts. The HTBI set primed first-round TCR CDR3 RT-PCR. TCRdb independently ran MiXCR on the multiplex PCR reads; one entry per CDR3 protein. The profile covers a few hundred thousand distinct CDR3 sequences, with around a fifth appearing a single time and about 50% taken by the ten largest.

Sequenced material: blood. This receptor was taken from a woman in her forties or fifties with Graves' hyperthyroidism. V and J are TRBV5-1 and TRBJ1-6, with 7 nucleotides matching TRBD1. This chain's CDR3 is CASSFTPRDSYSPLHF. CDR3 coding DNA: TGCGCCAGCAGCTTTACACCCCGGGACAGTTATTCACCCCTCCACTTT.